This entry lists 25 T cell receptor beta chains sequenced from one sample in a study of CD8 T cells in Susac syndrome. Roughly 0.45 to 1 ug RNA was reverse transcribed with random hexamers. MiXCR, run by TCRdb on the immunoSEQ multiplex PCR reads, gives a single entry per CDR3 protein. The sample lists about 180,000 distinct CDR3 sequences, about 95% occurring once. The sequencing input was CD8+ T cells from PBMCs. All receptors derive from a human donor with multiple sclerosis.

CDR3 sequence reads: CASSFWSNQPQHF. The DNA of the CDR3 is TGTGCCAGCAGTTTCTGGAGCAATCAGCCCCAGCATTTT. The J gene is TRBJ1-5, the V gene TRBV6-6; no clear D gene. Germline lookup yields CDR1 MNHNY and CDR2 SVGAGI (reference sequence). V was pared by 4 bases and J by 1 base, with 5 bases between. This CDR3 is built from 13 residues.

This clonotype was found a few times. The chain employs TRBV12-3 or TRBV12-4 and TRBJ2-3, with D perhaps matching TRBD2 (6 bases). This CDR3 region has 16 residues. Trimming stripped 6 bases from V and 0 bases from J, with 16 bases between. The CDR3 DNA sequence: TGTGCCAGCAGCACCACTAGCTCTGGGAGCACAGATACGCAGTATTTT. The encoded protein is CASSTTSSGSTDTQYF.

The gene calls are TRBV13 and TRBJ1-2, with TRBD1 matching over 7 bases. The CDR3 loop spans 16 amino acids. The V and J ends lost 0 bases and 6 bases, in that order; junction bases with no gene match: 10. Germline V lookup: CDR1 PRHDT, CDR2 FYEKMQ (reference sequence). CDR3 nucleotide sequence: TGTGCCAGCAGCTTAGGCCCTACAGGGGTTAAAGATGGCTACACCTTC. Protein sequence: CASSLGPTGVKDGYTF.

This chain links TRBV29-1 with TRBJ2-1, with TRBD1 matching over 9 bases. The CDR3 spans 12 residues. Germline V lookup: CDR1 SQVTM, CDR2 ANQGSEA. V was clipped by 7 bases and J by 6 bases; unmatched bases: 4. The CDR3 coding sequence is TGCAGCGCCGCGACAGGGGGCAATGAGCAGTTCTTC. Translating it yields CSAATGGNEQFF.

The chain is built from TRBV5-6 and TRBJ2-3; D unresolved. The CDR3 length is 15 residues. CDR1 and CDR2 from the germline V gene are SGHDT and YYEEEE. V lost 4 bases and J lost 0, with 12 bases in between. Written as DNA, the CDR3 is TGTGCCAGCAGCCGACCCTCCACTAGCACAGATACGCAGTATTTT. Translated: CASSRPSTSTDTQYF.

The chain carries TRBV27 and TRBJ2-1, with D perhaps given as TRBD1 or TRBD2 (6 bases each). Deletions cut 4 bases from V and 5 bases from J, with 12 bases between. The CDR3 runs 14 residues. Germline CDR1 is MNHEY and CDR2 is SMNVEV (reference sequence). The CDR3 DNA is TGTGCCAGCAGTTCCCCGGGGGCGAACAATGAGCAGTTCTTC. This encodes CASSSPGANNEQFF.

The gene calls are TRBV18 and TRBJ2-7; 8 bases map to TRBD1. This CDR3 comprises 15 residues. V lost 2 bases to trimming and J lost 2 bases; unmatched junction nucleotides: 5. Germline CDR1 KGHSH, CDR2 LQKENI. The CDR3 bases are TGTGCCAGCTCACCAACTAGGGACAGGACCTACGAGCAGTACTTC. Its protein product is CASSPTRDRTYEQYF. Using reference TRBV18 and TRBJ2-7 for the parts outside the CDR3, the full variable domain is NAGVMQNPRHLVRRRGQEARLRCSPMKGHSHVYWYRQLPEEGLKFMVYLQKENIIDESGMPKERFSAEFPKEGPSILRIQQVVRGDSAAYFCASSPTRDRTYEQYFGPGTRLTVT.

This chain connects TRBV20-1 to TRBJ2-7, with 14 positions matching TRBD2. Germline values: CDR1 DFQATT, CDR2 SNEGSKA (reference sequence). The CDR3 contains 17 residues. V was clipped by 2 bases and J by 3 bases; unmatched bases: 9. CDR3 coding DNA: TGCAGTGCTAGACAGCCCGGGACTAGCGGGAGTATCTACGAGCAGTACTTC. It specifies CSARQPGTSGSIYEQYF.

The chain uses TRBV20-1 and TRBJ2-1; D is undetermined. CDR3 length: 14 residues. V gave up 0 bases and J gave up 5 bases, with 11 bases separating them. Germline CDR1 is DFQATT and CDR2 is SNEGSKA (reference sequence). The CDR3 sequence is CSARDLWSDNEQFF. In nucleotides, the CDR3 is TGCAGTGCTAGAGATTTATGGAGCGACAATGAGCAGTTCTTC.

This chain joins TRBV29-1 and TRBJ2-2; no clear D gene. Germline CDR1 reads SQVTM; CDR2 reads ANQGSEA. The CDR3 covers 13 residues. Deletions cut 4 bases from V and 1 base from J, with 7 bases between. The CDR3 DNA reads TGCAGCGTTGTATCCGGGAACACCGGGGAGCTGTTTTTT. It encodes CSVVSGNTGELFF.

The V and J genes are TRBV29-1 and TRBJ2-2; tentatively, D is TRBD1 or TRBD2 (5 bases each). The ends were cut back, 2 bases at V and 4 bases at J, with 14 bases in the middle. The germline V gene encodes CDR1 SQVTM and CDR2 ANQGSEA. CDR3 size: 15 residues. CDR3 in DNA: TGCAGCGTTGAATACCGGGACGGTGGCACCGGGGAGCTGTTTTTT. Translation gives CSVEYRDGGTGELFF.

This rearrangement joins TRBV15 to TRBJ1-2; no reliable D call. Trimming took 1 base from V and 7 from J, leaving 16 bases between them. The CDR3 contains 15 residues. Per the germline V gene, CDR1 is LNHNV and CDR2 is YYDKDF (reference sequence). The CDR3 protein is CATSRGLSTALGYTF. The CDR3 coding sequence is TGTGCCACCAGCAGAGGGCTTAGCACGGCTCTTGGCTACACCTTC.

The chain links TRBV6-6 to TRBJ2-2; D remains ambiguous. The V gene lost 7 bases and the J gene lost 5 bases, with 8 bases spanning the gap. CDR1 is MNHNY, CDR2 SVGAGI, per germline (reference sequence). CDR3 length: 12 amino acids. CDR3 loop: CASIDPTGELFF. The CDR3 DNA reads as TGTGCCAGCATCGACCCAACCGGGGAGCTGTTTTTT.

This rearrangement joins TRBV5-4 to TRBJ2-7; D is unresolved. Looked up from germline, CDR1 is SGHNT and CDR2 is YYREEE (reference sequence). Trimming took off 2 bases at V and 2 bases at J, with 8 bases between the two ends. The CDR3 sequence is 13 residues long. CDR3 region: CASSFLDAYEQYF. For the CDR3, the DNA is TGTGCCAGCAGCTTCCTCGACGCCTACGAGCAGTACTTC.

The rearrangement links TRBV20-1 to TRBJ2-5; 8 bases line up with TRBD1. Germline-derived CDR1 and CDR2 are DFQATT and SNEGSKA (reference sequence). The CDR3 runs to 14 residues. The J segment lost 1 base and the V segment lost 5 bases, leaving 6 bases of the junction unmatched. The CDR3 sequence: CSAGHRGVQETQYF. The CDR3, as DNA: TGCAGTGCTGGACACAGGGGGGTCCAAGAGACCCAGTACTTC.

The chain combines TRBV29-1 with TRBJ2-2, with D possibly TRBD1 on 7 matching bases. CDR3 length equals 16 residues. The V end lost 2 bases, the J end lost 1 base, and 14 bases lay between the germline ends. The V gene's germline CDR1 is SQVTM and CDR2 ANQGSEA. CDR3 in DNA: TGCAGCGTTGAAATCCGCGGGACAGTGAACACCGGGGAGCTGTTTTTT. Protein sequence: CSVEIRGTVNTGELFF.

The CDR3 spells CSARVGRGTEAFF. CDR3 DNA sequence: TGCAGTGCTAGGGTTGGGCGGGGGACTGAAGCTTTCTTT. The chain uses TRBV20-1 and TRBJ1-1, with D tentatively TRBD1 (5 bases). This CDR3 region has 13 residues. V was pared by 3 bases and J by 5 bases, with 13 bases between. Germline-derived CDR1 and CDR2 are DFQATT and SNEGSKA (reference sequence).

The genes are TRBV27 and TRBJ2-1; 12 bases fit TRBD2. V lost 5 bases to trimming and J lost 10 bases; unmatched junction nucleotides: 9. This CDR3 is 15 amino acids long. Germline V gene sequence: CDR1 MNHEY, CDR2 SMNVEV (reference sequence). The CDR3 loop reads CASSPRTSGMGEQFF. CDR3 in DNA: TGTGCCAGCAGTCCCCGGACTAGCGGGATGGGCGAGCAGTTCTTC.

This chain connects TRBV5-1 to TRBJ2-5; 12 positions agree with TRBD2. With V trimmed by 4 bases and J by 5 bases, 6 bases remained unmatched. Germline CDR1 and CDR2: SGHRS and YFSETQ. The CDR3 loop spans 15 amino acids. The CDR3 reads CASSPRLAGDETQYF. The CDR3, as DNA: TGCGCCAGCAGCCCCCGACTAGCGGGAGACGAGACCCAGTACTTC.

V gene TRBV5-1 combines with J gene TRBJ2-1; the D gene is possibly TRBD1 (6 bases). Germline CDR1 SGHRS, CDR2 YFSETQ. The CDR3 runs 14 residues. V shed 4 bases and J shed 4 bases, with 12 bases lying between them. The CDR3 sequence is CASSPGVGYNEQFF. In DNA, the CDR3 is TGCGCCAGCAGCCCAGGGGTTGGGTACAATGAGCAGTTCTTC.

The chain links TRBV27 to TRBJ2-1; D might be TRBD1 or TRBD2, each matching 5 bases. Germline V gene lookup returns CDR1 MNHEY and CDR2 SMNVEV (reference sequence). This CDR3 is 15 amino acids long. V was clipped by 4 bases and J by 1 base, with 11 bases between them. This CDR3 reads CASSSGPGSYNEQFF. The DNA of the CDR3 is TGTGCCAGCAGTTCGGGACCCGGGTCCTACAATGAGCAGTTCTTC.

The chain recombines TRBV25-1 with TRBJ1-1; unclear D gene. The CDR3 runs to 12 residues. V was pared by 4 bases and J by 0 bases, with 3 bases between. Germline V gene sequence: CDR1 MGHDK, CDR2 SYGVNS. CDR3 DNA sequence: TGTGCCAGCAGTGTCGTGAACACTGAAGCTTTCTTT. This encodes CASSVVNTEAFF.

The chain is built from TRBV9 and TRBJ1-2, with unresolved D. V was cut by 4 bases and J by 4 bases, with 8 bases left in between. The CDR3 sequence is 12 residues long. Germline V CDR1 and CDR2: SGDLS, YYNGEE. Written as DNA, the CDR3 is TGTGCCAGCAGCTCTTACAGCTATGGCTACACCTTC. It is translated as CASSSYSYGYTF.

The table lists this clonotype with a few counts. CDR3 sequence (DNA): TGTGCCAGCAGTTACCTAGCGGGATCCACAGATACGCAGTATTTT. Encoded protein: CASSYLAGSTDTQYF. The rearrangement links TRBV6-6 to TRBJ2-3, with 9 bases identical to TRBD2. This CDR3 is built from 15 residues. V was pared by 2 bases and J by 2 bases, with 2 bases of the junction left unmatched. Per germline, CDR1 MNHNY and CDR2 SVGAGI (reference sequence).

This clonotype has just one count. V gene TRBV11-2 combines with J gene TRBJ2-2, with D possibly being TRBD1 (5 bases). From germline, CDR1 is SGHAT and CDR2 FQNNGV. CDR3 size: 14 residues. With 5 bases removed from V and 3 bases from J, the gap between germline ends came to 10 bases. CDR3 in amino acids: CASSPDSYTGELFF. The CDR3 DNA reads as TGTGCCAGCAGCCCAGACAGTTACACCGGGGAGCTGTTTTTT.